Listed below are T cell receptor beta chains from one sample, sequenced in a study of vaccination effects on CD4 cells after COVID-19. The table came from immunoSEQ multiplex PCR; TCRdb's copy has only in-frame clones and leaves some out. The table includes around 25,000 clones, 83% detected once. No antigens are known for them. Sequenced material: CD4+ T cells from PBMCs cultured with HCoV-NL63 spike peptides, taken after COVID-19 vaccination. All receptors come from a human donor who received a COVID-19 vaccine. Some clones in this sample may be carry-over from other donors' samples. Both conserved end residues are part of each CDR3. Expanded clones get a size class; other rows say once, few or many, or leave the size out.

J gene	clone size	V gene	CDR3 length	CDR3 protein
TRBJ2-3	NA	TRBV19	13	CASSMRPGDTQYF
TRBJ2-5	NA	TRBV3-1/TRBV3-2	13	CASSHVGGETQYF
TRBJ1-3	NA	TRBV19	14	CASSRQGSGNTIYF
TRBJ2-4	NA	TRBV6-5	15	CASSQNRGLRNIQYF
TRBJ1-1	NA	TRBV18	12	CASSKAVTEAFF
TRBJ1-2	few	TRBV24-1	13	CATSDRGSSGYTF
TRBJ1-6	NA	TRBV20-1	15	CSASAGAGGNSPLHF
TRBJ2-5	NA	TRBV7-7	16	CASSSSSGGPQETQYF
TRBJ2-2	NA	TRBV11-3	15	CASSSSTTNTGELFF
TRBJ1-4	NA	TRBV5-1	18	CASSPGTGALVANEKLFF
TRBJ1-3	NA	TRBV19	12	CASTLHRNTIYF
TRBJ1-6	NA	TRBV10-3	16	CAISETTGTGSSPLHF
TRBJ1-3	NA	TRBV7-8	17	CASSLYPVKGSANTIYF
TRBJ1-1	NA	TRBV5-8	15	CASPGPPGGNTEAFF
TRBJ1-5	once	TRBV6-1	13	CASSEERIGPQHF
TRBJ2-2	NA	TRBV5-1	17	CASSAFTGDPSLGELFF
TRBJ2-3	few	TRBV10-1	15	CASSVGLAGEDTQYF